These 24 T cell receptor beta chains came from one sample sequenced in a study of human T cells and chemical hapten exposure. TCRdb re-analysed the RACE reads in MiXCR, keeping a single row per CDR3 protein. The sample records about 190,000 distinct CDR3 sequences, under 25% being singletons. Time point indicated: patch test 3, about 24 weeks after DPC sensitization. The sample's treatment: therapeutic diphenylcyclopropenone sensitization with weekly scalp DPC. Sequencing was performed on whole blood, taken in connection with sensitization to the hapten diphenylcyclopropenone (DPC). All receptors derive from a woman in her thirties or forties with alopecia areata. Some clones in this sample may be carry-over from other donors' samples.

The chain links TRBV11-2 to TRBJ1-1; possible D gene TRBD1, 6 bases. The CDR3 extends over 15 amino acids. CDR1 is SGHAT, CDR2 FQNNGV, per germline. V lost 5 bases and J 1 base, leaving 14 bases between the germline ends. The CDR3 reads CASSPRGGANTEAFF. The CDR3 nucleotides read TGTGCCAGCAGCCCCAGGGGAGGCGCGAACACTGAAGCTTTCTTT.

This clonotype was recorded a few times. This chain links TRBV4-2 with TRBJ1-5; D is unresolved. Germline V gene sequence: CDR1 LGHNA, CDR2 YNFKEQ. The CDR3 is made up of 15 amino acids. V lost 0 bases and J lost 2, with 8 bases in between. The CDR3 protein is CASSQDTGGNQPQHF. CDR3 DNA: TGTGCCAGCAGCCAAGATACTGGGGGCAATCAGCCCCAGCATTTT.

V and J are TRBV6-4 and TRBJ2-1; D might be TRBD2 (7 bases). The CDR3 loop spans 14 amino acids. V lost 5 bases, J lost 8 bases, and 16 bases lay in between. Germline V gene sequence: CDR1 MRHNA, CDR2 SNTAGT. Here the CDR3 DNA reads TGTGCCAGCAGTCCCACCACGGGGGGCGATGAGCAGTTCTTC. This encodes CASSPTTGGDEQFF.

The chain couples TRBV28 to TRBJ2-1; 9 positions agree with TRBD2. CDR1 MDHEN and CDR2 SYDVKM come from the germline V gene. The CDR3 extends over 16 amino acids. With 2 bases clipped from V and 7 bases from J, the junction kept 9 bases outside the gene matches. CDR3 in DNA: TGTGCCAGCAGTTTAGCATCGGCGGGAGGGAAGAATGAGCAGTTCTTC. Its protein product is CASSLASAGGKNEQFF.

V gene TRBV7-3 combines with J gene TRBJ2-7, with 8 bases aligning to TRBD1. The CDR3 is 14 amino acids. Unmatched junction bases numbered 5, after V lost 3 bases and J lost 4 bases. Germline V gene data show CDR1 as SGHTA and CDR2 as FQGTGA. The CDR3 bases are TGTGCCAGCAGCTTTGCCGGGACAGGTTACGAGCAGTACTTC. As protein: CASSFAGTGYEQYF.

The chain has TRBV7-2 and TRBJ2-5; maybe TRBD1 (5 bases). Germline loops: CDR1 SGHTA, CDR2 FQGNSA. This CDR3 region has 14 residues. V was shortened by 3 bases and J by 5 bases, with 13 bases between the two germline ends. In nucleotides, the CDR3 is TGTGCCAGCAGCTTTCCTGGGGCCGTCGAGACCCAGTACTTC. This codes for CASSFPGAVETQYF.

The chain recombines TRBV15 with TRBJ1-2; D is undetermined. Germline V CDR1 and CDR2: LNHNV, YYDKDF (reference sequence). V shed 0 bases and J shed 2 bases, with 1 base lying between them. This CDR3 is built from 12 residues. CDR3 in amino acids: CATSRENYGYTF. The CDR3, as DNA: TGTGCCACCAGCAGAGAGAACTATGGCTACACCTTC.

This clonotype was counted between two and nine times. This chain joins TRBV29-1 and TRBJ2-6; no reliable D call. The ends were cut back, 3 bases at V and 4 bases at J, with 4 bases in the middle. The germline CDR1 and CDR2 sequences are SQVTM and ANQGSEA. There are 12 residues in the CDR3. The CDR3 protein is CSVESGANVLTF. The CDR3 DNA follows: TGCAGCGTTGAGAGCGGGGCCAACGTCCTGACTTTC.

The J gene is TRBJ1-2, the V gene TRBV12-3 or TRBV12-4, with TRBD1 identical over 7 bases. This CDR3 has 13 residues. After removal of 6 bases from V and 3 bases from J, the junction contained 4 bases not matched to a gene. This CDR3 reads CASSGDSYYGYTF. The CDR3 nucleotides are TGTGCCAGCAGCGGGGACAGCTACTATGGCTACACCTTC.

This clonotype has a single count. J is TRBJ1-1 and V is TRBV9; D remains unclear. From germline, CDR1 is SGDLS and CDR2 YYNGEE. V was pared by 0 bases and J by 0 bases, with 6 bases between. This CDR3 comprises 14 residues. DNA for the CDR3: TGTGCCAGCAGCGTAGAACAGCTGAACACTGAAGCTTTCTTT. Translated: CASSVEQLNTEAFF.

This clonotype was counted ten times or more. V usage is TRBV28 and J usage is TRBJ1-6, with 8 bases aligning to TRBD1. The CDR3 consists of 17 residues. V shed 7 bases, J shed 10 bases, and the junction held 18 bases outside the gene matches. In germline, CDR1 is MDHEN, CDR2 SYDVKM. The DNA for the CDR3 is TGTGCCAGCACCTCGACAGGGGCGACTCAGGAAGACTCACCCCTCCACTTT. Amino acids: CASTSTGATQEDSPLHF.

This clonotype was observed a few times. This sequence joins TRBV7-2 and TRBJ2-7; possible D gene TRBD2, 5 bases. In germline, CDR1 is SGHTA, CDR2 FQGNSA. The CDR3 loop spans 12 amino acids. V gave up 5 bases and J gave up 6 bases, with 11 bases separating them. The CDR3 nucleotides are TGTGCCAGCAGCCCGGAGGTGGGCGAGCAGTACTTC. As protein: CASSPEVGEQYF.

This clonotype was detected a few times. The rearrangement joins TRBV28 to TRBJ1-2; D gene uncertain. Trimming removed 8 bases at V and 8 bases at J, with 15 bases between. CDR1 is MDHEN and CDR2 is SYDVKM in the germline V gene. The CDR3 is made up of 12 amino acids. The CDR3 here is CASSLPDVGYTF. In nucleotides, the CDR3 is TGTGCCAGCTCACTCCCGGATGTAGGCTACACCTTC.

There are many counts of this clonotype. J is TRBJ1-1 and V is TRBV29-1, with D possibly TRBD1 on 5 matching bases. Trimming left V 1 base short and J 1 base short, with 7 bases between. The germline V gene has CDR1 SQVTM and CDR2 ANQGSEA. The CDR3 length is 13 residues. CDR3 nucleotide sequence: TGCAGCGTTGAAGCAGGGCCGAACACTGAAGCTTTCTTT. Protein: CSVEAGPNTEAFF.

This chain links TRBV6-4 with TRBJ2-2; TRBD2 matches 9 bases. The CDR3 contains 14 residues. The germline V gene has CDR1 MRHNA and CDR2 SNTAGT. Trimming removed 9 bases from V and 6 bases from J; junction bases left unmatched: 8. The CDR3 DNA reads TGTGCCAGTAAGCGGGAGGCGGTGGCCGGGGAGCTGTTTTTT. This gives the protein CASKREAVAGELFF.

The chain links TRBV5-1 to TRBJ2-6; D gene unclear. The CDR3 sequence is 17 residues long. The germline CDR1 and CDR2 sequences are SGHRS and YFSETQ. The V and J ends lost 3 bases and 0 bases respectively, with 13 bases between them. The DNA of the CDR3 is TGCGCCAGCAGCTCCCTCGACCTACGCTCTGGGGCCAACGTCCTGACTTTC. Its protein is CASSSLDLRSGANVLTF.

The sample holds a few counts of this clonotype. The rearrangement links TRBV6-6 to TRBJ2-3; TRBD1 matches at 12 bases. Per the germline V gene, CDR1 is MNHNY and CDR2 is SVGAGI (reference sequence). Trimming cost V 4 bases and J 6 bases; bases outside gene matches: 14. The CDR3 consists of 18 residues. The CDR3 region has the DNA TGTGCCAGCAGTTCCCGGGACAGGGGGCGACGAGGTTGGGATACGCAGTATTTT. Residues: CASSSRDRGRRGWDTQYF.

CDR3 DNA sequence: TGTGCCAGCAGACTAGCCCGTAACAATGAGCAGTTCTTC. Its protein is CASRLARNNEQFF. The chain links TRBV12-3 or TRBV12-4 to TRBJ2-1; possible D gene TRBD2, 6 bases. Between the trimmed V and J ends, which lost 6 bases and 5 bases, there was a span of 11 bases. This CDR3 spans 13 amino acids.

V usage is TRBV29-1 and J usage is TRBJ1-4; a weak D match, TRBD1 (5 bases). The CDR3 extends over 12 amino acids. CDR1 and CDR2 from the germline V gene are SQVTM and ANQGSEA. Trimming removed 7 bases at V and 7 bases at J, with 13 bases between. Written as DNA, the CDR3 is TGCAGCGCTGCCCATAGGGGTGAAAAACTGTTTTTT. As protein: CSAAHRGEKLFF.

The chain employs TRBV28 and TRBJ2-7; TRBD1 is a possible D gene (6 bases). V gave up 6 bases and J gave up 2 bases, with 14 bases separating them. From germline, CDR1 is MDHEN and CDR2 SYDVKM. There are 14 residues in the CDR3. The CDR3 DNA reads TGTGCCAGCAGCCAGGGGCTAGAGCCCTACGAGCAGTACTTC. It codes for CASSQGLEPYEQYF. Full variable domain (missing parts from reference TRBV28 and TRBJ2-7): DVKVTQSSRYLVKRTGEKVFLECVQDMDHENMFWYRQDPGLGLRLIYFSYDVKMKEKGDIPEGYSVSREKKERFSLILESASTNQTSMYLCASSQGLEPYEQYFGPGTRLTVT.

The chain recombines TRBV20-1 with TRBJ2-7; D not certain. The CDR3 totals 14 residues. Germline V CDR1 and CDR2: DFQATT, SNEGSKA (reference sequence). Trimming left V 1 base short and J 3 bases short, with 13 bases between. Here the CDR3 reads CSARALEADYEQYF. CDR3 DNA: TGCAGTGCTAGAGCCCTAGAGGCGGACTACGAGCAGTACTTC.

This clonotype has only a few counts. The CDR3 loop reads CASSLPGGKREQYF. Here the CDR3 DNA reads TGTGCCAGCAGTTTGCCAGGCGGGAAGAGGGAGCAGTACTTC. V gene TRBV28 combines with J gene TRBJ2-7; D is perhaps TRBD2 (6 bases). CDR3 length: 14 amino acids. Trimming removed 3 bases at V and 7 bases at J, with 16 bases between. From germline, CDR1 is MDHEN and CDR2 SYDVKM.

As regards this clonotype: Relative to the germline gene, one junction end is altered; a read error may explain this. The gene calls are TRBV5-1 and TRBJ2-1, with 8 bases matching TRBD2. The CDR3 contains 16 residues. The V gene's germline CDR1 is SGHRS and CDR2 YFSETQ. CDR3 protein: CTSSLGFVAGYNEQFF. The DNA of the CDR3 is TGCACCAGCAGCTTGGGGTTTGTAGCGGGGTACAATGAGCAGTTCTTC. Full variable domain (remainder filled in from reference TRBV5-1 and TRBJ2-1): KAGVTQTPRYLIKTRGQQVTLSCSPISGHRSVSWYQQTPGQGLQFLFEYFSETQRNKGNFPGRFSGRQFSNSRSEMNVSTLELGDSALYLCTSSLGFVAGYNEQFFGPGTRLTVL.

This clonotype has more than one count but fewer than ten. The CDR3 region has the DNA TGTGCCAGCAGCGAGGGGGCGGGTTCAGAGACCCAGTACTTC. The encoded protein is CASSEGAGSETQYF. The J gene is TRBJ2-5, the V gene TRBV7-3; 7 bases are a match to TRBD1. With V trimmed by 5 bases and J by 4 bases, 7 bases remained unmatched. Germline V CDR1 and CDR2: SGHTA, FQGTGA. This CDR3 contains 14 residues.